The 16 T cell receptor beta chains listed next were all sequenced from one sample in a study of shared clonotypes between healthy human individuals (dated by TCRdb to about 2020). Libraries were constructed by the immunoSEQ multiplex PCR assay. This is the immuneACCESS table as TCRdb keeps it, with only in-frame sequences that have V and J called. A part of the clones is gone; compared with another copy, unresolved V genes explain less than half, and the rest is unexplained. This sample holds 2 million to 3 million clones; approximately 93% were observed only once. The ten top clones hold about 0.39% of the sample. Sequencing was performed on naive CD4+ T cells from PBMCs. Interpreted using the paper, the cell subset or site label stands for: CD45RA+ positively selected. The receptors come from a man in his late teens or twenties in good health. Some clones in this sample may be carry-over from other donors' samples.

V usage is TRBV7-8 and J usage is TRBJ1-5; 7 bases map to TRBD1. With 5 bases clipped from V and 5 bases from J, the junction kept 12 bases outside the gene matches. Germline V gene data show CDR1 as SGHVS and CDR2 as FQNEAQ. The CDR3 consists of 16 residues. CDR3 DNA: TGTGCCAGCAGCCCAGGGGGGACAGCAAGCGATCAGCCCCAGCATTTT. Amino acids: CASSPGGTASDQPQHF.

This chain connects TRBV27 to TRBJ2-5; TRBD2 is a possible D gene (6 bases). The last part of the DNA fits TRBJ2-7 better; the J call may be wrong. The length of the CDR3 is 17 residues. Germline V CDR1 and CDR2: MNHEY, SMNVEV (reference sequence). CDR3 nucleotides: TGTGCCAGCAGCCCGAGGGTGGGGCGGGGAAGCTCCTACGAGCAGTACTTC. This sequence encodes CASSPRVGRGSSYEQYF.

The rearrangement joins TRBV5-1 to TRBJ2-7; 13 nucleotides align to TRBD2. The CDR3 contains 15 residues. J lost 6 bases, V lost 4 bases, and 7 bases had no gene match. Germline V gene lookup returns CDR1 SGHRS and CDR2 YFSETQ. CDR3 in DNA: TGCGCCAGCAGCCAGGGACTAGCGGGATCCCCCGAGCAGTACTTC. Amino acids: CASSQGLAGSPEQYF.

The table lists this clone with a few counts. Within the sample, other DNA sequences also encode this same CDR3. V and J are TRBV19 and TRBJ2-6; D gene ambiguous. The CDR3 totals 14 residues. V was clipped by 1 base and J by 2 bases, with 3 bases between them. Germline V CDR1 and CDR2: LNHDA, SQIVND (reference sequence). The CDR3: CASSIGAGANVLTF. CDR3 in DNA: TGTGCCAGTAGTATAGGGGCTGGGGCCAACGTCCTGACTTTC.

As regards this clone: Other DNA sequences in this sample translate to the same CDR3. The gene calls are TRBV11-2 and TRBJ2-7; no firm D call. Germline V gene sequence: CDR1 SGHAT, CDR2 FQNNGV. Trimming took off 5 bases at V and 0 bases at J, with 8 bases between the two ends. The CDR3 runs 13 residues. The CDR3 nucleotides read TGTGCCAGCAGCCCAGTCGGCTCCTACGAGCAGTACTTC. Encoded protein: CASSPVGSYEQYF.

This clone was counted a single time. This chain connects TRBV9 to TRBJ2-3, with 8 bases matching TRBD2. V was clipped by 0 bases and J by 2 bases; unmatched bases: 5. CDR3 length: 16 residues. The germline V gene has CDR1 SGDLS and CDR2 YYNGEE. CDR3 protein: CASSVGGGRNTDTQYF. The CDR3, as DNA: TGTGCCAGCAGCGTAGGGGGCGGGAGGAACACAGATACGCAGTATTTT.

This rearrangement joins TRBV28 to TRBJ2-6; possibly TRBD1 or TRBD2 for D (5 bases each). Trimming took 6 bases from V and 6 from J, leaving 15 bases between them. Germline V CDR1 and CDR2: MDHEN, SYDVKM. The CDR3 runs to 15 residues. The CDR3 is CASRETGAVANVLTF. In DNA form, the CDR3 reads TGTGCCAGCAGAGAAACCGGGGCGGTGGCCAACGTCCTGACTTTC.

The genes are TRBV7-8 and TRBJ1-2; D possibly corresponds to TRBD1 (5 bases). V lost 3 bases to trimming and J lost 3 bases, with 11 bases between them. Germline V gene data show CDR1 as SGHVS and CDR2 as FQNEAQ. CDR3 length: 14 amino acids. CDR3 region: CASSLFREDYGYTF. The CDR3 region has the DNA TGTGCCAGCAGCTTGTTCAGGGAGGACTATGGCTACACCTTC.

The chain recombines TRBV27 with TRBJ2-1; TRBD2 matches 14 bases. The V and J ends lost 2 bases and 2 bases, in that order; junction bases with no gene match: 8. The germline V gene encodes CDR1 MNHEY and CDR2 SMNVEV (reference sequence). The CDR3 consists of 19 residues. The CDR3 coding sequence is TGTGCCAGCAGTTTAAAGGGGGGACTAGCGGGAGCGACCTACAATGAGCAGTTCTTC. As protein: CASSLKGGLAGATYNEQFF.

This sequence joins TRBV6-5 and TRBJ1-5; D is ambiguous. V was clipped by 4 bases and J by 2 bases, with 9 bases between them. CDR1 and CDR2 from the germline V gene are MNHEY and SVGAGI. The CDR3 totals 14 residues. The CDR3 reads CASSLGSGNQPQHF. Here the CDR3 DNA reads TGTGCCAGCAGTTTGGGATCCGGCAATCAGCCCCAGCATTTT.

The genes are TRBV2 and TRBJ1-1; D is unclear. The CDR3 spans 10 residues. Germline assignment: CDR1 SNHLY and CDR2 FYNNEI. V lost 6 bases and J lost 3, with 2 bases in between. CDR3 nucleotide sequence: TGTGCCAGCAGATACACTGAAGCTTTCTTT. This gives the protein CASRYTEAFF.

This clone was counted once. This rearrangement joins TRBV30 to TRBJ1-2; D is ambiguous. The CDR3 extends over 13 amino acids. The germline V gene encodes CDR1 GTSNPN and CDR2 SVGIG (reference sequence). Trimming took 5 bases from V and 5 from J, leaving 15 bases between them. CDR3 sequence: CAWDQRFSYGYTF. CDR3 nucleotide sequence: TGTGCCTGGGATCAGAGGTTTAGTTATGGCTACACCTTC.

About this clone itself: The same CDR3 can be traced to other DNA sequences in this sample. The V call is TRBV5-4, the J call TRBJ2-1; TRBD2 aligns across 8 bases. The CDR3 loop spans 15 amino acids. Germline-derived CDR1 and CDR2 are SGHNT and YYREEE (reference sequence). V lost 2 bases to trimming and J lost 0 bases; unmatched junction nucleotides: 1. DNA for the CDR3: TGTGCCAGCAGCTTAACTAGCGGCTCCTACAATGAGCAGTTCTTC. Translating gives CASSLTSGSYNEQFF.

The chain joins TRBV19 to TRBJ1-2; D uncertain. CDR1 is LNHDA, CDR2 SQIVND, per germline (reference sequence). Trimming removed 6 bases from V and 2 bases from J, with 10 bases in between. This CDR3 comprises 13 residues. The CDR3 here is CASSLDKNYGYTF. The CDR3 nucleotides read TGTGCCAGTAGCCTCGACAAGAACTATGGCTACACCTTC.

This clone was seen once. The same CDR3 also results from other DNA sequences found in this sample. This chain uses TRBV2 with TRBJ1-2; unclear D gene. Trimming removed 3 bases at V and 4 bases at J, with 9 bases between. This CDR3 is built from 13 residues. Germline V gives CDR1 SNHLY, CDR2 FYNNEI. CDR3 amino acids: CASSEGRIYGYTF. CDR3 DNA sequence: TGTGCCAGCAGTGAGGGCAGAATCTATGGCTACACCTTC.

Comments on this clone: Additional DNA sequences in this sample encode the identical CDR3. This sequence joins TRBV9 and TRBJ2-1, with 7 bases identical to TRBD2. V lost 0 bases, J lost 0 bases, and 3 bases stayed unmatched. CDR3 length equals 16 residues. CDR1 is SGDLS and CDR2 is YYNGEE in the germline V gene. The CDR3, as DNA: TGTGCCAGCAGCGTAGATGGCGGGAGCTCCTACAATGAGCAGTTCTTC. Translated, it gives CASSVDGGSSYNEQFF.